One sample yielded the 3 T cell receptor beta chains listed below, sequenced in a study of blood T cell repertoires in COVID-19. The data were produced by immunoSEQ multiplex PCR, yet TCRdb's version contains in-frame clones alone and is incomplete. Among more than 200,000 clones listed, 85% to 90% were seen once. Sequences were obtained from peripheral blood. Source of these receptors: a young man with COVID-19, enrolled during active disease.

V gene TRBV2 combines with J gene TRBJ1-3, with D perhaps TRBD1 (5 bases). This CDR3 has 13 residues. The V end was cut by 7 bases, the J end by 6 bases, with 13 bases between. Germline V gene data show CDR1 as SNHLY and CDR2 as FYNNEI. The DNA of the CDR3 is TGTGCCAGCAAACAAGGGGCAGCAAACACCATATATTTT. Amino acids: CASKQGAANTIYF.

This chain uses TRBV18 with TRBJ1-2; 9 nucleotides line up with TRBD1. Germline assignment: CDR1 KGHSH and CDR2 LQKENI. This CDR3 has 16 amino acids. The J segment lost 0 bases and the V segment lost 5 bases, leaving 7 bases of the junction unmatched. Here the CDR3 DNA reads TGTGCCAGCTCAACGGGACAGGGAGATCCTAACTATGGCTACACCTTC. Amino acid sequence: CASSTGQGDPNYGYTF.

The chain has TRBV7-8 and TRBJ2-2; D may be TRBD1 (6 bases). The germline gives CDR1 SGHVS, CDR2 FQNEAQ. Trimming cost V 3 bases and J 7 bases, with 12 bases left between them. CDR3 size: 14 residues. The CDR3, as DNA: TGTGCCAGCAGCTTCCAGGGGATGGGCGGGGAGCTGTTTTTT. Encoded protein: CASSFQGMGGELFF.